A selection of T cell receptor beta chains follows, all from one sample in a study of blood T cell repertoires in COVID-19. Profiling relied on immunoSEQ multiplex PCR, and the TCRdb table lists in-frame clones only, not all of them. The sample holds around 200,000 clones, roughly 80% seen once. What was sequenced was peripheral blood. These receptors came from a human donor in a cohort sampled during active COVID-19. Each CDR3 is given with its conserved first and last residue. The D gene is left open where the match is weak. Size tells how often a clone was seen (once, few, many) or the class of an expanded clone, and some rows leave it out.

V gene: TRBV5-1
D gene: NA
clone size: NA
J gene: TRBJ2-3
CDR3 protein: CASSLIAGAGTDTQYF
CDR3 DNA: TGCGCCAGCAGCTTGATCGCGGGGGCGGGCACAGATACGCAGTATTTT

V gene: TRBV4-1
D gene: TRBD1
clone size: NA
J gene: TRBJ2-7
CDR3 protein: CASSAGQGSEQYF
CDR3 DNA: TGCGCCAGCAGCGCGGGACAGGGTTCCGAGCAGTACTTC

V gene: TRBV6-5
D gene: TRBD2
clone size: NA
J gene: TRBJ2-5
CDR3 protein: CASSYTSGGGGETQYF
CDR3 DNA: TGTGCCAGCAGTTATACTAGCGGGGGTGGAGGAGAGACCCAGTACTTC

V gene: TRBV11-2
D gene: NA
clone size: NA
J gene: TRBJ2-7
CDR3 protein: CASRLDMGSYEQYF
CDR3 DNA: TGTGCCAGCAGACTCGACATGGGCTCCTACGAGCAGTACTTC

V gene: TRBV30
D gene: TRBD1
clone size: NA
J gene: TRBJ2-7
CDR3 protein: CAWSVRQGGGYEQYF
CDR3 DNA: TGTGCCTGGAGTGTACGACAGGGTGGAGGCTACGAGCAGTACTTC

V gene: TRBV19
D gene: NA
clone size: NA
J gene: TRBJ1-5
CDR3 protein: CASSRGSGSGSNQPQHF
CDR3 DNA: TGTGCCAGTAGTAGAGGCTCGGGGAGCGGGAGCAATCAGCCCCAGCATTTT

V gene: TRBV19
D gene: NA
clone size: NA
J gene: TRBJ1-2
CDR3 protein: CASSIGRGDGYTF
CDR3 DNA: TGTGCCAGTAGTATTGGCAGGGGCGATGGCTACACCTTC

V gene: TRBV30
D gene: TRBD1
clone size: NA
J gene: TRBJ1-2
CDR3 protein: CAWVRQGANYGYTF
CDR3 DNA: TGTGCCTGGGTTAGACAGGGGGCTAACTATGGCTACACCTTC

V gene: TRBV2
D gene: NA
clone size: NA
J gene: TRBJ2-1
CDR3 protein: CASSAGGPSSYNEQFF
CDR3 DNA: TGTGCCAGCAGTGCCGGGGGGCCCAGCTCCTACAATGAGCAGTTCTTC

V gene: TRBV7-8
D gene: TRBD1
clone size: NA
J gene: TRBJ2-3
CDR3 protein: CASSSGTGQGYGTQYF
CDR3 DNA: TGTGCCAGCAGCTCTGGCACGGGACAGGGGTACGGTACGCAGTATTTT

V gene: TRBV19
D gene: TRBD2
clone size: NA
J gene: TRBJ2-3
CDR3 protein: CASSIVLAGTDTQYF
CDR3 DNA: TGTGCCAGTAGTATAGTTCTAGCGGGGACAGATACGCAGTATTTT

V gene: TRBV9
D gene: TRBD1
clone size: NA
J gene: TRBJ2-7
CDR3 protein: CASGDSYEQYF
CDR3 DNA: TGTGCCAGCGGGGACAGCTACGAGCAGTACTTC

V gene: TRBV7-9
D gene: NA
clone size: NA
J gene: TRBJ2-1
CDR3 protein: CASSRAPAGRDEQFF
CDR3 DNA: TGTGCCAGCAGCCGTGCTCCCGCGGGAAGAGATGAGCAGTTCTTC

V gene: TRBV19
D gene: NA
clone size: NA
J gene: TRBJ2-1
CDR3 protein: CASSPFAGPYNEQFF
CDR3 DNA: TGTGCCAGTAGTCCCTTTGCGGGGCCCTACAATGAGCAGTTCTTC

V gene: TRBV29-1
D gene: NA
clone size: once
J gene: TRBJ2-1
CDR3 protein: CSVEVGHVENEQFF
CDR3 DNA: TGCAGCGTTGAAGTGGGACACGTGGAGAATGAGCAGTTCTTC

V gene: TRBV18
D gene: NA
clone size: NA
J gene: TRBJ1-1
CDR3 protein: CASSPPGGENTEAFF
CDR3 DNA: TGTGCCAGCTCACCACCTGGGGGGGAGAACACTGAAGCTTTCTTT

V gene: TRBV4-1
D gene: TRBD1
clone size: once
J gene: TRBJ2-7
CDR3 protein: CASSQDRGTLDEQYF
CDR3 DNA: TGCGCCAGCAGCCAAGACAGGGGGACCCTGGACGAGCAGTACTTC

V gene: TRBV29-1
D gene: NA
clone size: NA
J gene: TRBJ2-7
CDR3 protein: CSAGGPYEQYF
CDR3 DNA: TGCAGCGCGGGCGGGCCCTACGAGCAGTACTTC

V gene: TRBV6-5
D gene: NA
clone size: NA
J gene: TRBJ2-7
CDR3 protein: CASSEGEIAFYEQYF
CDR3 DNA: TGTGCCAGCAGCGAGGGGGAGATAGCATTCTACGAGCAGTACTTC

V gene: TRBV6-5
D gene: NA
clone size: NA
J gene: TRBJ2-7
CDR3 protein: CASLRTDSYEQYF
CDR3 DNA: TGTGCCAGCCTGAGAACAGACTCCTACGAGCAGTACTTC

V gene: TRBV29-1
D gene: TRBD1
clone size: NA
J gene: TRBJ1-1
CDR3 protein: CSVGQGATEAFF
CDR3 DNA: TGCAGCGTTGGACAGGGAGCAACTGAAGCTTTCTTT

V gene: TRBV3-1/TRBV3-2
D gene: TRBD2
clone size: NA
J gene: TRBJ2-1
CDR3 protein: CASSQVTSGEQFF
CDR3 DNA: TGTGCCAGCAGCCAAGTAACTAGCGGGGAGCAGTTCTTC

V gene: TRBV6-5
D gene: NA
clone size: few
J gene: TRBJ2-7
CDR3 protein: CASRFTGVSYEQYF
CDR3 DNA: TGTGCCAGCAGATTCACAGGAGTCTCCTACGAGCAGTACTTC

V gene: TRBV5-5
D gene: NA
clone size: NA
J gene: TRBJ1-5
CDR3 protein: CASSFGGGESNQPQHF
CDR3 DNA: TGTGCCAGCAGCTTCGGAGGGGGGGAGAGCAATCAGCCCCAGCATTTT

V gene: TRBV5-1
D gene: TRBD2
clone size: NA
J gene: TRBJ2-3
CDR3 protein: CASSLVASGGATDTQYF
CDR3 DNA: TGCGCCAGCAGCTTGGTGGCTAGCGGGGGGGCGACAGATACGCAGTATTTT

V gene: TRBV10-3
D gene: TRBD1
clone size: NA
J gene: TRBJ2-7
CDR3 protein: CAISWTGGYEQYF
CDR3 DNA: TGTGCCATCAGTTGGACAGGGGGCTACGAGCAGTACTTC

V gene: TRBV5-1
D gene: TRBD2
clone size: NA
J gene: TRBJ2-7
CDR3 protein: CASRPTSGGPYEQYF
CDR3 DNA: TGCGCCAGCAGGCCCACTAGCGGGGGGCCCTACGAGCAGTACTTC

V gene: TRBV6-6
D gene: NA
clone size: few
J gene: TRBJ1-5
CDR3 protein: CASSSGVFNQPQHF
CDR3 DNA: TGTGCCAGCAGTTCCGGAGTTTTCAATCAGCCCCAGCATTTT

V gene: TRBV5-1
D gene: TRBD2
clone size: NA
J gene: TRBJ2-3
CDR3 protein: CASSELGTIGDTQYF
CDR3 DNA: TGCGCCAGCAGCGAGCTCGGGACTATAGGAGATACGCAGTATTTT

V gene: TRBV7-9
D gene: NA
clone size: NA
J gene: TRBJ2-7
CDR3 protein: CASSFRDTAGEQYF
CDR3 DNA: TGTGCCAGCAGCTTCCGGGACACCGCAGGCGAGCAGTACTTC

V gene: TRBV7-2
D gene: TRBD1
clone size: NA
J gene: TRBJ1-4
CDR3 protein: CASGLPGQGPEKLFF
CDR3 DNA: TGTGCCAGCGGACTCCCGGGACAGGGGCCCGAAAAACTGTTTTTT

V gene: TRBV2
D gene: TRBD1
clone size: NA
J gene: TRBJ2-7
CDR3 protein: CASTSGDRGLYEQYF
CDR3 DNA: TGTGCCAGCACCTCTGGAGACAGGGGGCTATACGAGCAGTACTTC

V gene: TRBV3-1/TRBV3-2
D gene: TRBD1
clone size: NA
J gene: TRBJ2-6
CDR3 protein: CASSQVGQGYGANVLTF
CDR3 DNA: TGTGCCAGCAGCCAAGTGGGACAGGGATACGGGGCCAACGTCCTGACTTTC

V gene: TRBV2
D gene: TRBD2
clone size: NA
J gene: TRBJ2-5
CDR3 protein: CASSERTSGASLETQYF
CDR3 DNA: TGTGCCAGCAGTGAACGGACTAGCGGGGCCTCATTGGAGACCCAGTACTTC

V gene: TRBV2
D gene: NA
clone size: NA
J gene: TRBJ1-1
CDR3 protein: CASSPHNTQSAEAFF
CDR3 DNA: TGTGCCAGCAGTCCCCATAACACCCAATCCGCTGAAGCTTTCTTT

V gene: TRBV19
D gene: NA
clone size: NA
J gene: TRBJ2-1
CDR3 protein: CASSIASLRSEQFF
CDR3 DNA: TGTGCCAGTAGTATAGCCTCTTTGAGGTCGGAGCAGTTCTTC

V gene: TRBV15
D gene: TRBD1
clone size: NA
J gene: TRBJ1-4
CDR3 protein: CATSRRQGTTNEKLFF
CDR3 DNA: TGTGCCACCAGCAGGAGACAGGGAACAACTAATGAAAAACTGTTTTTT

V gene: TRBV3-1/TRBV3-2
D gene: NA
clone size: NA
J gene: TRBJ1-2
CDR3 protein: CASRPRGGANYGYTF
CDR3 DNA: TGTGCCAGCAGGCCTCGGGGGGGAGCCAACTATGGCTACACCTTC

V gene: TRBV19
D gene: NA
clone size: NA
J gene: TRBJ1-1
CDR3 protein: CASSIRGGDTEAFF
CDR3 DNA: TGTGCCAGTAGTATTAGGGGGGGAGACACTGAAGCTTTCTTT

V gene: TRBV5-4
D gene: TRBD2
clone size: NA
J gene: TRBJ2-1
CDR3 protein: CASSSGLAGNEQFF
CDR3 DNA: TGTGCCAGCAGCTCGGGACTAGCGGGGAATGAGCAGTTCTTC

V gene: TRBV5-1
D gene: NA
clone size: NA
J gene: TRBJ1-1
CDR3 protein: CASSGPLTGLNTEAFF
CDR3 DNA: TGCGCCAGCAGCGGGCCACTTACAGGTCTGAACACTGAAGCTTTCTTT

V gene: TRBV27
D gene: NA
clone size: NA
J gene: TRBJ1-1
CDR3 protein: CASRTRTEINTEAFF
CDR3 DNA: TGTGCCAGCAGAACTAGAACAGAGATTAACACTGAAGCTTTCTTT

V gene: TRBV6-1
D gene: NA
clone size: NA
J gene: TRBJ1-6
CDR3 protein: CASSELGADNSPLHF
CDR3 DNA: TGTGCCAGCAGTGAATTAGGGGCAGATAATTCACCCCTCCACTTT

V gene: TRBV10-3
D gene: NA
clone size: NA
J gene: TRBJ1-4
CDR3 protein: CAISESTGDEKLFF
CDR3 DNA: TGTGCCATCAGTGAGTCAACGGGGGACGAAAAACTGTTTTTT

V gene: TRBV3-1/TRBV3-2
D gene: NA
clone size: few
J gene: TRBJ1-2
CDR3 protein: CASSSSWEGANYGYTF
CDR3 DNA: TGTGCCAGCAGCTCTAGTTGGGAGGGAGCGAACTATGGCTACACCTTC

V gene: TRBV15
D gene: NA
clone size: once
J gene: TRBJ1-6
CDR3 protein: CATSRDRGVSPLHF
CDR3 DNA: TGTGCCACCAGCAGAGATCGGGGAGTTTCACCCCTCCACTTT

V gene: TRBV6-6
D gene: TRBD1
clone size: NA
J gene: TRBJ1-2
CDR3 protein: CASRAGTGASYGYTF
CDR3 DNA: TGTGCCAGCAGGGCCGGGACAGGGGCTAGCTATGGCTACACCTTC

V gene: TRBV5-1
D gene: NA
clone size: few
J gene: TRBJ1-1
CDR3 protein: CASSSGQVNTEAFF
CDR3 DNA: TGCGCCAGCAGTTCGGGACAAGTGAACACTGAAGCTTTCTTT

V gene: TRBV20-1
D gene: NA
clone size: NA
J gene: TRBJ1-1
CDR3 protein: CSARGGTEAFF
CDR3 DNA: TGCAGTGCTAGGGGGGGCACTGAAGCTTTCTTT

V gene: TRBV19
D gene: NA
clone size: NA
J gene: TRBJ1-1
CDR3 protein: CASMRGLDTEAFF
CDR3 DNA: TGTGCCAGTATGAGAGGATTGGACACTGAAGCTTTCTTT

V gene: TRBV4-1
D gene: TRBD1
clone size: NA
J gene: TRBJ2-5
CDR3 protein: CASSQDRGTGEETQYF
CDR3 DNA: TGCGCCAGCAGCCAAGATAGGGGGACAGGGGAAGAGACCCAGTACTTC

V gene: TRBV11-2
D gene: TRBD1
clone size: NA
J gene: TRBJ1-6
CDR3 protein: CASRQGLQGNNSPLHF
CDR3 DNA: TGTGCCAGCAGACAGGGGCTACAGGGAAATAATTCACCCCTCCACTTT

V gene: TRBV5-8
D gene: TRBD1
clone size: NA
J gene: TRBJ2-3
CDR3 protein: CASSYRDRGPKDTQYF
CDR3 DNA: TGTGCCAGCAGCTACCGTGACAGGGGGCCCAAAGATACGCAGTATTTT

V gene: TRBV10-1
D gene: TRBD2
clone size: few
J gene: TRBJ2-1
CDR3 protein: CASSELAGVSYNEQFF
CDR3 DNA: TGCGCCAGCAGTGAACTAGCGGGTGTATCCTACAATGAGCAGTTCTTC

V gene: TRBV5-1
D gene: TRBD1
clone size: NA
J gene: TRBJ1-3
CDR3 protein: CASSRIEGATSGNTIYF
CDR3 DNA: TGCGCCAGCAGCCGAATAGAGGGGGCGACCTCTGGAAACACCATATATTTT

V gene: TRBV30
D gene: TRBD2
clone size: NA
J gene: TRBJ2-7
CDR3 protein: CAWSVMWGGEQYF
CDR3 DNA: TGTGCCTGGAGTGTAATGTGGGGGGGCGAGCAGTACTTC

V gene: TRBV4-1
D gene: TRBD2
clone size: NA
J gene: TRBJ2-5
CDR3 protein: CASSPRGTGGIFAETQYF
CDR3 DNA: TGCGCCAGCAGCCCCCGAGGGACGGGGGGAATTTTCGCAGAGACCCAGTACTTC

V gene: TRBV2
D gene: TRBD2
clone size: NA
J gene: TRBJ2-7
CDR3 protein: CASSDGLAGSSYEQYF
CDR3 DNA: TGTGCCAGCAGTGACGGACTAGCGGGGTCCTCCTACGAGCAGTACTTC

V gene: TRBV19
D gene: TRBD1
clone size: NA
J gene: TRBJ1-5
CDR3 protein: CASSILDRVTSNQPQHF
CDR3 DNA: TGTGCCAGTAGTATCCTCGACAGGGTTACAAGCAATCAGCCCCAGCATTTT

V gene: TRBV11-1
D gene: NA
clone size: NA
J gene: TRBJ2-7
CDR3 protein: CASSLGSRAYPEEQYF
CDR3 DNA: TGTGCCAGCAGCTTAGGTAGCAGGGCTTATCCGGAAGAGCAGTACTTC